This T cell receptor (beta chain) was observed in a study of blood T cell repertoires in COVID-19 (dated by TCRdb to about 2020). Regarding the study in general: The collaborator samples originated in the United States, Italy and Spain and spanned the acute and convalescent phases of COVID-19. Where HLA class I and class II types were available, the types were taken from metadata supplied by the sample provider, not from assay-based typing. Deeply sampled blood TCRbeta repertoires from subjects exposed to, actively infected with, or recovered from COVID-19 were included in the dataset. The repertoires were released in a freely available public database meant as a resource for research on the immune response to SARS-CoV-2. The prospective study material was composed of cDNA or gDNA derived from T cells, B-cell-depleted T cells, or PBMCs. Samples came from the ongoing ImmuneRACE study (first 160 participants) plus 1,254 subjects from 6 global collaborators. A de-identified subject ID, COVID-19 status, age in years and sex were almost always included in the sample metadata.

What the authors observed across the whole study: Clinical and demographic metadata were provided uncurated, with the amount varying by source and participant.

The immunoSEQ Assay, a bias-controlled multiplex PCR, was used to amplify TCRbeta CDR3 regions from genomic DNA. The original pipeline was this. Within the assay, amplification of reference gene primers was used to estimate how many nucleated cells each sample contained. To quantify the absolute abundance of each unique TCRbeta CDR3 rearrangement, sequence reads were collapsed and filtered. Productive Simpson clonality was computed per sample as the square root of Simpson's diversity index over productive rearrangements. The table was pulled from immuneACCESS by TCRdb, which kept in-frame rearrangements only. Such tables lose some clones; where checked, under half of the loss comes from unresolved V genes, and the rest has no known cause. V and J calls and clone size are copied from that table; D and trimming were computed from the DNA. This sample comprises 80,000 to 90,000 clones, more than 65% of them detected only once. The top ten clonotypes cover roughly 12% of the sample.

As concerns this clone: Its antigen is not yet known. Base quality data are lacking; no much larger clone is found one base away.

Collaborating institutions collected whole blood in K2EDTA tubes following their own protocols. For TCRbeta analysis, collaborators shipped samples in one of three forms: frozen whole blood, isolated PBMCs, or DNA extracted from either of those sample types. The receptor comes from a man between 65 and 85 years old with acute or convalescent COVID-19. The sequencing sample was made of peripheral blood.

The DNA is TGTGCCAGTAGCGGACAGTCAATCGAAGCCTACGAGCAGTACTTC. Translated, this gives CASSGQSIEAYEQYF. The chain joins TRBV19 to TRBJ2-7, with a weak D call of TRBD1 (6 bases match). From the cysteine through the phenylalanine, the CDR3 covers 15 amino acids. Here the CDR3 DNA is all that survives: 45 bases in frame from base 1. Reading the germline V gene (reference sequence) gives CDR1 LNHDA and CDR2 SQIVND. Trimming takes 6 bases from V and 2 bases from J, and the germline ends sit 17 bases apart.